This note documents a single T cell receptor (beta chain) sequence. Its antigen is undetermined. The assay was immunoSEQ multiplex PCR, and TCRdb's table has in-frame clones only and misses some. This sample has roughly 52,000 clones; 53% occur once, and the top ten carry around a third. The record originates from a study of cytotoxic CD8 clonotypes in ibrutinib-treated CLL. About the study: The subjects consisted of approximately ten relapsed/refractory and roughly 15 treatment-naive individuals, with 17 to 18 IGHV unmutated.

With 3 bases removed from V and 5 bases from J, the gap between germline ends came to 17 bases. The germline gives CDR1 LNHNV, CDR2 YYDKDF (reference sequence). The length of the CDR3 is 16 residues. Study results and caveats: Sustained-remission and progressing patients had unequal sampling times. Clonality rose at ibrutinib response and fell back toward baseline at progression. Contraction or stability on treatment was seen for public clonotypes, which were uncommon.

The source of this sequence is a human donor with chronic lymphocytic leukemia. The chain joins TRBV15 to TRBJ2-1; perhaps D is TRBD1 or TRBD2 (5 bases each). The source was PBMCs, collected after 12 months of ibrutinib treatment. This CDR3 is CATSSSSASGHNEQFF. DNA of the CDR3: TGTGCCACCAGCAGTAGTAGCGCCTCAGGGCACAATGAGCAGTTCTTC. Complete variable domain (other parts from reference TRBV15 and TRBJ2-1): DAMVIQNPRYQVTQFGKPVTLSCSQTLNHNVMYWYQQKSSQAPKLLFHYYDKDFNNEADTPDNFQSRRPNTSFCFLDIRSPGLGDTAMYLCATSSSSASGHNEQFFGPGTRLTVL.